The 15 T cell receptor beta chains reported below all come from one sample, sequenced in a study of T cells after yellow fever vaccination. TCRdb reanalysed the 5' RACE reads using MiXCR and keeps one entry per CDR3 protein. This sample has 450,000 to 600,000 distinct CDR3 sequences, with approximately 13% found just once. The sample was PBMCs, taken on the day of the yellow fever booster vaccination. The source of these receptors is a man aged 25-45 years who received the YFV17D yellow fever vaccine.

The V and J genes are TRBV5-6 and TRBJ1-5; D perhaps matches TRBD1 (5 bases). Trimming removed 0 bases at V and 6 bases at J, with 13 bases between. This CDR3 region has 15 residues. Germline V gene lookup returns CDR1 SGHDT and CDR2 YYEEEE. DNA for the CDR3: TGTGCCAGCAGCTTGGAGGCAGGGACCCGTCAGCCCCAGCATTTT. Its translation is CASSLEAGTRQPQHF.

The chain couples TRBV14 to TRBJ2-2; D call uncertain. The CDR3 spans 14 residues. Between the trimmed V and J ends, which lost 0 bases and 6 bases, there was a span of 8 bases. CDR1 and CDR2 from the germline V gene are SGHDN and FVKESK. The chain's CDR3 is CASSQDLPSGELFF. In nucleotides, the CDR3 is TGTGCCAGCAGCCAAGATCTTCCGTCCGGGGAGCTGTTTTTT. Full variable domain (outside the CDR3, taken from reference TRBV14 and TRBJ2-2): EAGVTQFPSHSVIEKGQTVTLRCDPISGHDNLYWYRRVMGKEIKFLLHFVKESKQDESGMPNNRFLAERTGGTYSTLKVQPAELEDSGVYFCASSQDLPSGELFFGEGSRLTVL.

This clonotype was seen a few times. This chain connects TRBV15 to TRBJ1-2; 8 bases match TRBD1. This CDR3 region has 13 residues. Trimming took 10 bases from V and 3 from J; bases not matched to a gene: 7. The germline V gene encodes CDR1 LNHNV and CDR2 YYDKDF (reference sequence). CDR3 sequence (DNA): TGTGCCATCTCTCCGGGACAGGACTATGGCTACACCTTC. Protein: CAISPGQDYGYTF.

This clonotype was detected many times. Sequence at one end of the junction differs from germline and may be a read error. The genes are TRBV18 and TRBJ2-7; D not resolved. Germline CDR1 KGHSH, CDR2 LQKENI. The length of the CDR3 is 13 residues. CDR3 region: CASSPGRNYEQYF. The DNA of the CDR3 is TGCGCCAGCAGCCCCGGACGGAACTACGAGCAGTACTTC.

In this sample, this clonotype turned up many times. The V and J genes are TRBV5-8 and TRBJ2-7; TRBD1 matches at 8 bases. V trimming: 3 bases; J trimming: 3 bases; junction bases outside the gene matches: 8. This CDR3 is 15 amino acids long. CDR1 SGHTS and CDR2 YDEGEE come from the germline V gene. The DNA for the CDR3 is TGTGCCAGCAGCTCCCCCAGGGGGCTCTACTACGAGCAGTACTTC. Amino acid sequence: CASSSPRGLYYEQYF.

A few counts support this clonotype. The chain links TRBV12-3 or TRBV12-4 to TRBJ1-4, with D uncertain. V shed 1 base and J shed 8 bases, with 8 bases lying between them. The CDR3 length is 13 residues. The CDR3 DNA sequence: TGTGCCAGCAGTTTAGGGGCGAGCGAAAAACTGTTTTTT. Encoded protein: CASSLGASEKLFF.

This clonotype was observed a handful of times. The chain links TRBV12-3 or TRBV12-4 to TRBJ2-2; D ambiguous. CDR3 length equals 13 residues. V dropped 5 bases and J dropped 6 bases, with 10 bases sitting between them. Here the CDR3 DNA reads TGTGCCAGCAGTCGAACTATCCCCGGGGAGCTGTTTTTT. Its protein product is CASSRTIPGELFF.

This clonotype has more than one count but fewer than ten. The CDR3 sequence is CASSQEGGVGRETQYF. The CDR3, as DNA: TGCGCCAGCAGCCAAGAAGGCGGGGTGGGTAGGGAGACCCAGTACTTC. V usage is TRBV4-3 and J usage is TRBJ2-5; D is perhaps TRBD2 (6 bases). The germline V gene has CDR1 LGHNA and CDR2 YSLEER. Trimming took 0 bases from V and 5 from J, leaving 16 bases between them. The CDR3 totals 16 residues.

This clonotype has a handful of counts. The V and J genes are TRBV7-9 and TRBJ1-2; D not certain. In germline, CDR1 is SEHNR, CDR2 FQNEAQ (reference sequence). The CDR3 consists of 14 residues. Trimming stripped 0 bases from V and 7 bases from J, with 12 bases between. The CDR3 loop is CASSLAGPSGGYTF. The CDR3 region has the DNA TGTGCCAGCAGCTTAGCAGGACCCAGCGGTGGCTACACCTTC.

This chain links TRBV20-1 with TRBJ2-3, with D possibly TRBD1 on 6 matching bases. Germline CDR1 DFQATT, CDR2 SNEGSKA (reference sequence). The CDR3 consists of 14 residues. V was shortened by 6 bases and J by 0 bases, with 13 bases between the two germline ends. CDR3 sequence: CSAPGQLSTDTQYF. In DNA form, the CDR3 reads TGCAGTGCCCCGGGACAACTTAGCACAGATACGCAGTATTTT.

This clonotype was counted only a few times. The chain recombines TRBV5-1 with TRBJ2-5, with 7 bases identical to TRBD2. The J segment lost 5 bases and the V segment lost 0 bases, leaving 7 bases of the junction unmatched. The length of the CDR3 is 15 residues. Germline values: CDR1 SGHRS, CDR2 YFSETQ. The CDR3 is CASSLEPGGDETQYF. CDR3 nucleotides: TGCGCCAGCAGCTTGGAACCGGGAGGAGACGAGACCCAGTACTTC.

The chain is built from TRBV29-1 and TRBJ2-6, with unresolved D. V was clipped by 6 bases and J by 4 bases, with 13 bases between them. The CDR3 runs to 14 residues. Germline assignment: CDR1 SQVTM and CDR2 ANQGSEA. Here the CDR3 DNA reads TGCAGCGTCTCAGGTCGGTTAGGGGCCAACGTCCTGACTTTC. Amino acids: CSVSGRLGANVLTF.

The rearrangement uses TRBV19 and TRBJ2-7, with D perhaps TRBD2 (5 bases). Germline CDR1 and CDR2: LNHDA and SQIVND (reference sequence). V lost 3 bases to trimming and J lost 6 bases, with 15 bases between them. The CDR3 extends over 14 amino acids. The CDR3 sequence: CASSIPGDWGEQYF. In DNA, the CDR3 is TGTGCCAGTAGTATCCCCGGGGATTGGGGCGAGCAGTACTTC. The complete variable domain, with remaining parts taken from reference TRBV19 and TRBJ2-7, reads DGGITQSPKYLFRKEGQNVTLSCEQNLNHDAMYWYRQDPGQGLRLIYYSQIVNDFQKGDIAEGYSVSREKKESFPLTVTSAQKNPTAFYLCASSIPGDWGEQYFGPGTRLTVT.

This clonotype occurred a few times. The gene calls are TRBV10-2 and TRBJ2-1; 8 bases are shared with TRBD1. This CDR3 spans 15 amino acids. Per the germline V gene, CDR1 is WSHSY and CDR2 is SAAADI. The V and J ends lost 6 bases and 4 bases, in that order; junction bases with no gene match: 8. CDR3 sequence reads: CASSSDRGIYNEQFF. The CDR3 DNA follows: TGCGCCAGCAGCTCCGACAGGGGAATTTACAATGAGCAGTTCTTC.

This clonotype has at least ten counts. This chain links TRBV18 with TRBJ1-4; D might be TRBD1 (5 bases). Trimming left V 6 bases short and J 7 bases short, with 9 bases between. Germline CDR1 is KGHSH and CDR2 is LQKENI. This CDR3 comprises 12 residues. CDR3 nucleotides: TGTGCCAGCTCCTACGACAGTGAAAAACTGTTTTTT. It translates to CASSYDSEKLFF. Combining the CDR3 with reference TRBV18 and TRBJ1-4 gives the whole variable domain NAGVMQNPRHLVRRRGQEARLRCSPMKGHSHVYWYRQLPEEGLKFMVYLQKENIIDESGMPKERFSAEFPKEGPSILRIQQVVRGDSAAYFCASSYDSEKLFFGSGTQLSVL.